This TCR beta chain was found in a study of spatial heterogeneity in lung cancer. Study summary: The correlation between TCR transcript counts in tumor regions and a T cell module score from matched bulk RNA-seq was strong. A unique TCR and UMI combination showed up more than ten times in raw reads, on average.

The sample holds one count of this clonotype. Its antigen is unidentified. TCRdb reprocessed the 5' RACE reads with MiXCR, giving one entry per CDR3 protein. Altogether thousands of distinct CDR3 sequences are present, 6.5% to 7.5% being singletons, with the ten largest covering roughly a sixth. The V and J ends lost 0 bases and 5 bases respectively, with 7 bases between them. This CDR3 region has 13 residues. In germline, CDR1 is SGHRS, CDR2 YFSETQ. Findings of the study overall: Mutation tallies in tumors tracked expanded intratumoral alpha and beta TCR counts.

Time point of the sample: sample taken at primary tumor resection. Extraction of whole RNA from tumor, nontumor lung or frozen PBMC preceded unsorted sequencing. The chain links TRBV5-1 to TRBJ2-3; D is uncertain. The origin of this receptor is a female donor with early-stage non-small cell lung cancer. The sample here was lung tumor tissue, taken at surgery. The CDR3 here is CASSLETRDTQYF. CDR3 DNA sequence: TGCGCCAGCAGCTTGGAAACTCGAGATACGCAGTATTTT.